The entry below gives a single T cell receptor beta chain sequence along with its context. Its target is unknown. This likely comes from a read error, as the CDR3 has no conserved phenylalanine or tryptophan at its end. The CDR3 runs to 12 residues. The record originates from a study of T cells in Graves' hyperthyroidism and ophthalmopathy. Ophthalmopathy patients had Clinical Activity Score at least 3, NOSPECS grade at least 4, duration under 3 months. Each 10 ml fresh peripheral blood draw supplied the PBMCs. Regarding the study as a whole: Expanded thyroid clonotypes (above 0.001) were mostly also found in blood.

RNA transcripts were the template for amplifying TCR beta CDR3 regions. An initial round of RT-PCR targeting the TCR CDR3 relied on the HTBI primer set. TCRdb recomputed calls from the multiplex PCR reads with MiXCR, one row per CDR3 protein. The sample lists more than 350,000 distinct CDR3 sequences, around 15% occurring once. Input material: blood. This TCR was sampled from a woman between 55 and 75 years old with Graves' ophthalmopathy. This chain links TRBV12-3 or TRBV12-4 with TRBJ2-1; no definite D call. The CDR3 nucleotides read TGTACCAGCAGTTTCTGGGAAAATGAGCAGTTCCTC. Encoded protein: CTSSFWENEQFL.